Below are 22 T cell receptor beta chains sequenced from a single sample in a study of beta chain features in type 1 diabetes. Expressed TCRB transcripts were sequenced because the entire RNA isolate underwent reverse transcription. Assay used: immunoSEQ multiplex PCR; TCRdb lists only in-frame clones, some missing. The table lists 140,000 to 150,000 clones, roughly 50% of them singletons. The sample taken for sequencing was Tregs from blood. These receptors were obtained from a man aged 18-30 years in good health.

J is TRBJ2-2 and V is TRBV6-5, with D uncertain. This CDR3 is built from 13 residues. The V and J ends lost 0 bases and 6 bases respectively, with 5 bases between them. CDR1 MNHEY and CDR2 SVGAGI come from the germline V gene. The CDR3 DNA follows: TGTGCCAGCAGTTACTCACGGGCCGGGGAGCTGTTTTTT. It codes for CASSYSRAGELFF.

This clone appeared once. The V and J genes are TRBV5-1 and TRBJ1-2; 7 bases match TRBD1. Germline CDR1 and CDR2: SGHRS and YFSETQ. After removal of 4 bases from V and 4 bases from J, the junction contained 4 bases not matched to a gene. The CDR3 consists of 13 residues. CDR3 region: CASSQGGSYGYTF. Written as DNA, the CDR3 is TGCGCCAGCAGCCAGGGGGGAAGCTATGGCTACACCTTC. Supplemented by reference TRBV5-1 and TRBJ1-2, the full variable domain reads KAGVTQTPRYLIKTRGQQVTLSCSPISGHRSVSWYQQTPGQGLQFLFEYFSETQRNKGNFPGRFSGRQFSNSRSEMNVSTLELGDSALYLCASSQGGSYGYTFGSGTRLTVV.

This chain joins TRBV7-2 and TRBJ2-2, with D possibly TRBD2 on 6 matching bases. Trimming pared 2 bases from V and 3 bases from J, leaving 10 bases between. Germline-derived CDR1 and CDR2 are SGHTA and FQGNSA. The CDR3 covers 15 residues. DNA for the CDR3: TGTGCCAGCAGCTTATGGAGGGGAGACACCGGGGAGCTGTTTTTT. Encoded protein: CASSLWRGDTGELFF.

This clone came up a few times. The V gene is TRBV29-1, the J gene TRBJ1-1; no clear D. The ends were cut back, 5 bases at V and 2 bases at J, with 12 bases in the middle. The CDR3 consists of 13 residues. Germline assignment: CDR1 SQVTM and CDR2 ANQGSEA. The chain's CDR3 is CSVRRVPNTEAFF. The CDR3 DNA is TGCAGCGTTCGAAGAGTGCCCAACACTGAAGCTTTCTTT.

This clone was seen a few times. The rearrangement links TRBV7-2 to TRBJ2-3, with 8 bases fitting TRBD2. The CDR3 has 17 amino acids. V was pared by 5 bases and J by 6 bases, with 16 bases of the junction left unmatched. Germline CDR1 reads SGHTA; CDR2 reads FQGNSA. CDR3 nucleotide sequence: TGTGCCAGCAGCCCGCCCGGGGGGGTAATATTATTGGATACGCAGTATTTT. Residues: CASSPPGGVILLDTQYF.

This clone has a handful of counts. The V call is TRBV7-9, the J call TRBJ2-2, with D unresolved. Germline CDR1 reads SEHNR; CDR2 reads FQNEAQ (reference sequence). Trimming stripped 3 bases from V and 2 bases from J, with 13 bases between. The CDR3 runs 16 residues. The CDR3 loop is CASSFRFASNTGELFF. The CDR3 DNA follows: TGTGCCAGCAGCTTTCGCTTTGCGAGTAACACCGGGGAGCTGTTTTTT.

This chain links TRBV2 with TRBJ2-7; D may be TRBD1 (6 bases). The length of the CDR3 is 13 residues. Trimming removed 6 bases from V and 6 bases from J, with 15 bases in between. Germline CDR1 SNHLY, CDR2 FYNNEI. The CDR3 sequence: CASRYRVRGEQYF. For the CDR3, the DNA is TGTGCCAGCAGGTACAGGGTAAGAGGCGAGCAGTACTTC.

J is TRBJ1-6 and V is TRBV6-5; D is perhaps TRBD1 (5 bases). Germline V gene lookup returns CDR1 MNHEY and CDR2 SVGAGI. The CDR3 length is 13 residues. V shed 6 bases and J shed 8 bases, with 11 bases lying between them. CDR3 region: CASRGGPDSPLHF. CDR3 bases: TGTGCCAGCAGGGGGGGTCCGGATTCACCCCTCCACTTT.

This chain connects TRBV30 to TRBJ2-7; D ambiguous. CDR1 is GTSNPN, CDR2 SVGIG, per germline (reference sequence). V lost 3 bases, J lost 0 bases, and 6 bases lay in between. The CDR3 is 12 residues long. CDR3 in DNA: TGTGCCTGGAGGGAGAACTCCTACGAGCAGTACTTC. As protein: CAWRENSYEQYF.

This CDR3 is CASTPDRVSNQPQHF. The CDR3 bases are TGTGCCAGTACCCCAGACAGGGTCAGTAATCAGCCCCAGCATTTT. The rearrangement joins TRBV19 to TRBJ1-5, with 7 positions matching TRBD1. Germline CDR1 is LNHDA and CDR2 is SQIVND (reference sequence). CDR3 length: 15 residues. The V and J ends lost 7 bases and 4 bases, in that order; junction bases with no gene match: 10.

The chain carries TRBV30 and TRBJ2-1; D gene unclear. Germline loops: CDR1 GTSNPN, CDR2 SVGIG (reference sequence). The CDR3 has 10 amino acids. Trimming cost V 0 bases and J 13 bases, with 7 bases left between them. Here the CDR3 DNA reads TGTGCCTGGAGTGTACTTTTCCAGTTCTTC. It codes for CAWSVLFQFF.

This clone has just a few counts. V and J are TRBV5-1 and TRBJ2-3, with 11 bases matching TRBD2. V lost 0 bases to trimming and J lost 5 bases; unmatched junction nucleotides: 5. The CDR3 runs 16 residues. Germline assignment: CDR1 SGHRS and CDR2 YFSETQ. This chain's CDR3 is CASSLAKLAGVDTQYF. In DNA form, the CDR3 reads TGCGCCAGCAGCTTGGCCAAACTAGCGGGGGTAGATACGCAGTATTTT. Complete variable domain (other parts from reference TRBV5-1 and TRBJ2-3): KAGVTQTPRYLIKTRGQQVTLSCSPISGHRSVSWYQQTPGQGLQFLFEYFSETQRNKGNFPGRFSGRQFSNSRSEMNVSTLELGDSALYLCASSLAKLAGVDTQYFGPGTRLTVL.

The rearrangement joins TRBV4-2 to TRBJ2-3, with TRBD2 matching 9 bases. From germline, CDR1 is LGHNA and CDR2 YNFKEQ. The length of the CDR3 is 14 residues. The ends lost 6 bases at V and 0 bases at J; junction bases unmatched: 1. The CDR3 bases are TGTGCCAGCAGAACTAGCGGGAGCACAGATACGCAGTATTTT. The encoded protein is CASRTSGSTDTQYF.

The chain carries TRBV30 and TRBJ1-2, with D uncertain. V was trimmed by 0 bases and J by 5 bases, leaving 4 bases between them. CDR3 size: 11 residues. Germline assignment: CDR1 GTSNPN and CDR2 SVGIG (reference sequence). In DNA form, the CDR3 reads TGTGCCTGGAGTGTACTTTATGGCTACACCTTC. It is translated as CAWSVLYGYTF.

V and J are TRBV27 and TRBJ2-7; 15 positions match TRBD2. Germline CDR1 reads MNHEY; CDR2 reads SMNVEV (reference sequence). There are 15 residues in the CDR3. CDR3 residues: CATQGLAGGNYEQYF. The CDR3 region has the DNA TGTGCAACCCAGGGACTAGCGGGAGGAAACTACGAGCAGTACTTC.

This clone was counted between two and nine times. The chain couples TRBV25-1 to TRBJ2-6; D gene ambiguous. The germline V and J ends were trimmed by 4 bases and 1 base, with 5 bases remaining between them. Germline CDR1 reads MGHDK; CDR2 reads SYGVNS. CDR3 length: 14 amino acids. The CDR3 coding sequence is TGTGCCAGCAGTGGCCGGTCTGGGGCCAACGTCCTGACTTTC. This codes for CASSGRSGANVLTF.

The chain has TRBV6-5 and TRBJ1-2, with TRBD1 identical over 8 bases. Germline V gives CDR1 MNHEY, CDR2 SVGAGI. This CDR3 has 12 amino acids. V was clipped by 7 bases and J by 8 bases; unmatched bases: 6. CDR3 region: CASTDRGTGYTF. DNA for the CDR3: TGTGCCAGCACCGACAGGGGAACGGGCTACACCTTC.

The chain uses TRBV11-2 and TRBJ2-1, with D tentatively TRBD1 (6 bases). Germline loops: CDR1 SGHAT, CDR2 FQNNGV. Trimming stripped 5 bases from V and 12 bases from J, with 11 bases between. The CDR3 runs 11 residues. In DNA form, the CDR3 reads TGTGCCAGCAGCCCGGGACAAACGCAGTTCTTC. Protein: CASSPGQTQFF.

The chain combines TRBV19 with TRBJ2-3, with D uncertain. The CDR3 has 14 residues. CDR1 is LNHDA and CDR2 is SQIVND in the germline V gene (reference sequence). The V end lost 5 bases, the J end lost 3 bases, and 12 bases lay between the germline ends. The DNA of the CDR3 is TGTGCCAGTAGTCCAAAGAGGTATACAGATACGCAGTATTTT. This encodes CASSPKRYTDTQYF. Drawing the rest from reference TRBV19 and TRBJ2-3, the complete variable domain is DGGITQSPKYLFRKEGQNVTLSCEQNLNHDAMYWYRQDPGQGLRLIYYSQIVNDFQKGDIAEGYSVSREKKESFPLTVTSAQKNPTAFYLCASSPKRYTDTQYFGPGTRLTVL.

The chain recombines TRBV7-3 with TRBJ2-3; 7 bases map to TRBD2. Germline assignment: CDR1 SGHTA and CDR2 FQGTGA. The CDR3 totals 15 residues. Trimming cost V 1 base and J 5 bases; bases outside gene matches: 6. The CDR3 loop reads CASSLRGLTEDTQYF. CDR3 DNA sequence: TGTGCCAGCAGCTTAAGGGGACTAACCGAAGATACGCAGTATTTT.

V usage is TRBV2 and J usage is TRBJ2-1; 14 bases agree with TRBD2. J lost 6 bases, V lost 6 bases, and 4 bases had no gene match. The CDR3 is 15 residues long. CDR1 and CDR2 (germline): SNHLY, FYNNEI. The CDR3 DNA follows: TGTGCCAGCAGGGCGGGACTAGCGGGAGTCAATGAGCAGTTCTTC. Protein sequence: CASRAGLAGVNEQFF. Combining the CDR3 with reference TRBV2 and TRBJ2-1 gives the whole variable domain EPEVTQTPSHQVTQMGQEVILRCVPISNHLYFYWYRQILGQKVEFLVSFYNNEISEKSEIFDDQFSVERPDGSNFTLKIRSTKLEDSAMYFCASRAGLAGVNEQFFGPGTRLTVL.

The chain recombines TRBV4-2 with TRBJ1-2; weak D call: TRBD1 (6 bases). The ends were cut back, 5 bases at V and 0 bases at J, with 13 bases in the middle. The CDR3 runs to 15 residues. The germline V gene encodes CDR1 LGHNA and CDR2 YNFKEQ. CDR3 nucleotide sequence: TGTGCCAGCAGCTTAACCGGACAGTCTAACTATGGCTACACCTTC. This sequence encodes CASSLTGQSNYGYTF.